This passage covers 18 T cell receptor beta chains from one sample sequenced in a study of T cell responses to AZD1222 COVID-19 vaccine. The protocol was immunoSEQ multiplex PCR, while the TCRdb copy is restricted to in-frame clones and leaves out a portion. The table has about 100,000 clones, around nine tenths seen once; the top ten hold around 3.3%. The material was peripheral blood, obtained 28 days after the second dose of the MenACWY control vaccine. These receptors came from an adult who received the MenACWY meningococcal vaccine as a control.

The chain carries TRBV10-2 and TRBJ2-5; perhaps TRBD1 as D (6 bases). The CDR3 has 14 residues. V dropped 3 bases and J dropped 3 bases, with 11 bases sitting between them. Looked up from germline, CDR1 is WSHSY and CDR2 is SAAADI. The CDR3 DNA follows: TGCGCCAGCAGTGAACAGGGTCCCAAAGAGACCCAGTACTTC. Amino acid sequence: CASSEQGPKETQYF.

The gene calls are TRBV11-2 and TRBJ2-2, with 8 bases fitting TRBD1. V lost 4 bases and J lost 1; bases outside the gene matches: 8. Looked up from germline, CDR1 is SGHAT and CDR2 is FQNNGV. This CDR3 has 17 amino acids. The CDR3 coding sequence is TGTGCCAGCAGCTCTCGAATGGGGACAGGGAACACCGGGGAGCTGTTTTTT. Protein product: CASSSRMGTGNTGELFF.

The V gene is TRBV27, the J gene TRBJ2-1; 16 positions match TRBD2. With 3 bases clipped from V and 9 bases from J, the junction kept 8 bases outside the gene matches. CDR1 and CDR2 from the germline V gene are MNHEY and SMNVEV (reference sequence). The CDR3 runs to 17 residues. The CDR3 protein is CASSFRGLAGGLSEQFF. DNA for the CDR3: TGTGCCAGCAGTTTCCGGGGACTAGCGGGGGGGCTGAGTGAGCAGTTCTTC.

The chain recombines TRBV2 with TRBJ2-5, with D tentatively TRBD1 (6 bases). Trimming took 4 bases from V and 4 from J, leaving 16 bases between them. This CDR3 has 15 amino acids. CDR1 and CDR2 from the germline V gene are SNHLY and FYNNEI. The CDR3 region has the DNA TGTGCCAGCAGTGTGGGACACCCCCGTGGAGAGACCCAGTACTTC. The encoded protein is CASSVGHPRGETQYF.

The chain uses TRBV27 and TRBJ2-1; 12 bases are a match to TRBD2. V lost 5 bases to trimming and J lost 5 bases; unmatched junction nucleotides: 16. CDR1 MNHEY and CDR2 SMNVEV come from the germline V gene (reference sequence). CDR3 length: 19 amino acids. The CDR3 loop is CASSTRLAGAPGIHNEQFF. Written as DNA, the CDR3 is TGTGCCAGCAGTACGCGACTAGCGGGGGCCCCAGGCATTCACAATGAGCAGTTCTTC.

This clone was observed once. The CDR3 region has the DNA TGTGCCAGCAGCCAAGATCAGTCCCTCGGGGGTAATGAAAAACTGTTTTTT. Amino acid sequence: CASSQDQSLGGNEKLFF. The V gene is TRBV3-1 (or the pseudogene TRBV3-2), the J gene TRBJ1-4, with D possibly matching TRBD1 (5 bases). V lost 0 bases and J 4 bases, leaving 15 bases between the germline ends. This CDR3 has 17 residues. CDR1 is LGHDT and CDR2 is YNNKEL in the germline V gene (reference sequence).

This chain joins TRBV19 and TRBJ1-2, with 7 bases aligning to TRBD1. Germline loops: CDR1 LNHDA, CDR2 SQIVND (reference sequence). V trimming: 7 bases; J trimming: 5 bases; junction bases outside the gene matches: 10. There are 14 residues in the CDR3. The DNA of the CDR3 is TGTGCCAGTAAAGGGGGCCTCCCCCTTTATGGCTACACCTTC. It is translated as CASKGGLPLYGYTF.

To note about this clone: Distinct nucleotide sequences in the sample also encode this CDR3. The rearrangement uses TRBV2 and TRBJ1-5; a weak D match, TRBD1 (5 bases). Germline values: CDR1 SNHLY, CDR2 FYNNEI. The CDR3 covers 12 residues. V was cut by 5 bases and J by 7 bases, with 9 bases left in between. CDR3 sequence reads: CASSQGAQPQHF. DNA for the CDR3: TGTGCCAGCAGTCAGGGAGCCCAGCCCCAGCATTTT.

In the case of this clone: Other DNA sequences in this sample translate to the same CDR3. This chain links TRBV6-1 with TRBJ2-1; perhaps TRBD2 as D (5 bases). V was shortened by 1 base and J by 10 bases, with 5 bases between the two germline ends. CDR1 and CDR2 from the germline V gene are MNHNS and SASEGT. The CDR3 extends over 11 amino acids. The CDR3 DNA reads TGTGCCAGCAGTGAAGGAGGGGAGCAGTTCTTC. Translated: CASSEGGEQFF.

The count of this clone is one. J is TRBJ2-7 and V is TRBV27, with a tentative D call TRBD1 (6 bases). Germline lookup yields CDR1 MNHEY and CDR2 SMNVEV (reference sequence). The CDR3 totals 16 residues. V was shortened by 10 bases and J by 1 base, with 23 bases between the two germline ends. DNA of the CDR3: TGTGCCACCGGGACCACACAGGGTTTCATATCCTACGAGCAGTACTTC. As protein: CATGTTQGFISYEQYF.

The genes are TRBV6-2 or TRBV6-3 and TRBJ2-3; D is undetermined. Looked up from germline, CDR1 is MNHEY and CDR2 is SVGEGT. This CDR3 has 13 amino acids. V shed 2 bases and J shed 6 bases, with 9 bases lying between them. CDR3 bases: TGTGCCAGCAGTTACAGAGCCGGGGATACGCAGTATTTT. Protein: CASSYRAGDTQYF.

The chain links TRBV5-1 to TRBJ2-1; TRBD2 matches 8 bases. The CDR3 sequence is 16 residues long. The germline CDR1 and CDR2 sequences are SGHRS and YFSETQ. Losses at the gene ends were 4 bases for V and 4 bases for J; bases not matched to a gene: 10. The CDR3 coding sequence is TGCGCCAGCAGCCCCATCGGGGGGGGCTCGTACAATGAGCAGTTCTTC. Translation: CASSPIGGGSYNEQFF. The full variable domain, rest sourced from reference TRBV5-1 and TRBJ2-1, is KAGVTQTPRYLIKTRGQQVTLSCSPISGHRSVSWYQQTPGQGLQFLFEYFSETQRNKGNFPGRFSGRQFSNSRSEMNVSTLELGDSALYLCASSPIGGGSYNEQFFGPGTRLTVL.

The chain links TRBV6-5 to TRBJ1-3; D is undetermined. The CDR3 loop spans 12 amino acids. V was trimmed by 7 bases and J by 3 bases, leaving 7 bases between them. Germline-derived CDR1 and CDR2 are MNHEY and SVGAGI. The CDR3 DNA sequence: TGTGCCAGCATGTCGAGTGGAAACACCATATATTTT. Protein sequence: CASMSSGNTIYF.

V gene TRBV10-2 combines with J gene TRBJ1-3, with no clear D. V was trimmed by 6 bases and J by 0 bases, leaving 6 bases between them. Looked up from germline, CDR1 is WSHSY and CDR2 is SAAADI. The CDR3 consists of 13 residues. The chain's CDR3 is CASSDFSGNTIYF. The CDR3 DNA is TGCGCCAGCAGCGATTTCTCTGGAAACACCATATATTTT.

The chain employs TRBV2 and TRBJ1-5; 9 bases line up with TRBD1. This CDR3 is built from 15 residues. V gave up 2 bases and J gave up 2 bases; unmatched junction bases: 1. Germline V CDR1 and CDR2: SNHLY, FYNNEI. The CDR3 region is CASSEWTGGNQPQHF. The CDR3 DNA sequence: TGTGCCAGCAGTGAATGGACAGGGGGCAATCAGCCCCAGCATTTT.

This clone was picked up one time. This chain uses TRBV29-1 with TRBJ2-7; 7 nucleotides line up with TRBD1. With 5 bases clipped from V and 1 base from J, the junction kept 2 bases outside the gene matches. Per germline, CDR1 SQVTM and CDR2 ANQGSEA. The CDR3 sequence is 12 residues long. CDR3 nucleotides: TGCAGCGTTTCGACAGGGTCCTACGAGCAGTACTTC. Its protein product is CSVSTGSYEQYF.

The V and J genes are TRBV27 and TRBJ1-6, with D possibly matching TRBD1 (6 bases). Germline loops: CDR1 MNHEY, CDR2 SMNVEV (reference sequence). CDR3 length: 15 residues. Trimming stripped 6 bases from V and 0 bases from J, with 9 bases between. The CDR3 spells CASRTGSSYNSPLHF. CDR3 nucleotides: TGTGCCAGCAGGACAGGTAGCTCCTATAATTCACCCCTCCACTTT.

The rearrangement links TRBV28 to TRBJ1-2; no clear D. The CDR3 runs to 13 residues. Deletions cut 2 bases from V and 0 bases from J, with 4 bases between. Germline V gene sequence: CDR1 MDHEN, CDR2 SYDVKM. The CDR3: CASSLITNYGYTF. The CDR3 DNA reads TGTGCCAGCAGTTTAATCACTAACTATGGCTACACCTTC.